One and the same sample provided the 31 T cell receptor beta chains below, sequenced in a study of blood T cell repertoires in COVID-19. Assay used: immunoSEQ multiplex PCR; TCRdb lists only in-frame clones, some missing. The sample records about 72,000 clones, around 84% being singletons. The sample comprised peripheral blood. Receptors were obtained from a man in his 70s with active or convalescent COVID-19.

CDR3 sequence: CASSSAASNQPQHF. CDR3 in DNA: TGTGCCAGCAGTTCAGCGGCCTCCAATCAGCCCCAGCATTTT. The genes are TRBV27 and TRBJ1-5, with D hard to call. The CDR3 has 14 residues. The germline V gene has CDR1 MNHEY and CDR2 SMNVEV (reference sequence). Trimming cost V 4 bases and J 3 bases, with 10 bases left between them.

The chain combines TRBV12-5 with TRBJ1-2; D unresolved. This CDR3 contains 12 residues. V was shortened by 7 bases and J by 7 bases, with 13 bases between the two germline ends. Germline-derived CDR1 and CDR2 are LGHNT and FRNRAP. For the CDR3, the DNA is TGTGCTAGTGCCCGGGAGGCTGGTGGCTACACCTTC. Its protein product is CASAREAGGYTF.

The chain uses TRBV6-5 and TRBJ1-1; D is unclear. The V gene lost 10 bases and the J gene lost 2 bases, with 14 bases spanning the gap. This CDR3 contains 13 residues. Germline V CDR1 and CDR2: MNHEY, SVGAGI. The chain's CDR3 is CATRLDYNTEAFF. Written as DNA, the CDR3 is TGTGCCACTCGGTTGGACTATAACACTGAAGCTTTCTTT.

CDR3 amino acids: CASSSSGIYEQYF. The CDR3 DNA reads as TGTGCCAGCAGTTCGTCAGGGATCTACGAGCAGTACTTC. The rearrangement joins TRBV12-3 or TRBV12-4 to TRBJ2-7, with D possibly matching TRBD1 (5 bases). The V and J ends lost 4 bases and 3 bases respectively, with 10 bases between them. The CDR3 extends over 13 amino acids.

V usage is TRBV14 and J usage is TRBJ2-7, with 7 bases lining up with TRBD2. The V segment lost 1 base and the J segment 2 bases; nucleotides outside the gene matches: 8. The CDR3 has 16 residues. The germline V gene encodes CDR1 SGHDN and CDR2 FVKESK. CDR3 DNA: TGTGCCAGCAGCCAAGTGGGGAGGGCCGCGGCCTACGAGCAGTACTTC. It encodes CASSQVGRAAAYEQYF.

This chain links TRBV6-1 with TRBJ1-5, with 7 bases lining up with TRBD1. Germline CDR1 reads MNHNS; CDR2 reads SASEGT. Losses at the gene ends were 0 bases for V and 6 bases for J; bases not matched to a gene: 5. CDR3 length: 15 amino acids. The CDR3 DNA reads TGTGCCAGCAGTGAAGCCCAGGGGGTGGGTCAGCCCCAGCATTTT. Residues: CASSEAQGVGQPQHF.

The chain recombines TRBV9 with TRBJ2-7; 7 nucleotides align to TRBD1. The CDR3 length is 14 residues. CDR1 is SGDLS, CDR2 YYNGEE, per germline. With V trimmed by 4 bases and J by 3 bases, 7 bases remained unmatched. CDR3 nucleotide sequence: TGTGCCAGCAGCCCCGGACAGGACCTCTACGAGCAGTACTTC. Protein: CASSPGQDLYEQYF.

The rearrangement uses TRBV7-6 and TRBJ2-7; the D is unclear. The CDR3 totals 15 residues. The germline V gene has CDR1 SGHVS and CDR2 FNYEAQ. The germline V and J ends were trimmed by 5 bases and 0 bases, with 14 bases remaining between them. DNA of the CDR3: TGTGCCAGCAGCCCCTCGACAACCCTCTCCTACGAGCAGTACTTC. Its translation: CASSPSTTLSYEQYF.

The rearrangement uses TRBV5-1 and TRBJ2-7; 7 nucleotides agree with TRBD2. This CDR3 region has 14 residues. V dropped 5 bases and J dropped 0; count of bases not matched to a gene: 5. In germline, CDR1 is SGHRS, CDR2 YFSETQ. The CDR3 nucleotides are TGCGCCAGCAGGCCCGGGGGGTTCTCCTACGAGCAGTACTTC. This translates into CASRPGGFSYEQYF. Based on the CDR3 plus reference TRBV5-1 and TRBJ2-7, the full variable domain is KAGVTQTPRYLIKTRGQQVTLSCSPISGHRSVSWYQQTPGQGLQFLFEYFSETQRNKGNFPGRFSGRQFSNSRSEMNVSTLELGDSALYLCASRPGGFSYEQYFGPGTRLTVT.

The CDR3 is CASTGTGANVLTF. CDR3 nucleotide sequence: TGTGCCAGCACGGGGACTGGGGCCAACGTCCTGACTTTC. The genes are TRBV6-5 and TRBJ2-6; D might be TRBD2 (5 bases). Germline values: CDR1 MNHEY, CDR2 SVGAGI. Trimming shortened V by 7 bases and J by 2 bases, and 6 bases separated the two germline ends. This CDR3 has 13 residues.

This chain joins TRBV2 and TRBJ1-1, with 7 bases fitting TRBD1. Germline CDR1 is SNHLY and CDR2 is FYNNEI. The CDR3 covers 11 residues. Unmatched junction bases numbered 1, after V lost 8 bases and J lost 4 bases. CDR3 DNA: TGTGCCAGCCAGGGGGTCACTGAAGCTTTCTTT. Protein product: CASQGVTEAFF. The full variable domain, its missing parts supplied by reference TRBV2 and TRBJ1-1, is EPEVTQTPSHQVTQMGQEVILRCVPISNHLYFYWYRQILGQKVEFLVSFYNNEISEKSEIFDDQFSVERPDGSNFTLKIRSTKLEDSAMYFCASQGVTEAFFGQGTRLTVV.

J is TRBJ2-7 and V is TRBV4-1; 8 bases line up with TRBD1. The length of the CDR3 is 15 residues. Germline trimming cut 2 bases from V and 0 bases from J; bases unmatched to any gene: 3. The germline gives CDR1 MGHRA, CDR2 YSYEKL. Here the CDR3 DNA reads TGCGCCAGCAGCCAACGGACAGGGAACTCCTACGAGCAGTACTTC. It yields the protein CASSQRTGNSYEQYF.

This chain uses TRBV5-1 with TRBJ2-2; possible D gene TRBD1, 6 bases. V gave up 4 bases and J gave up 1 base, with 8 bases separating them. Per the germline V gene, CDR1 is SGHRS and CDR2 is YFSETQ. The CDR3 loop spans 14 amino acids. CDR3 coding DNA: TGCGCCAGCAGCGTGGGACAGAACACCGGGGAGCTGTTTTTT. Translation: CASSVGQNTGELFF.

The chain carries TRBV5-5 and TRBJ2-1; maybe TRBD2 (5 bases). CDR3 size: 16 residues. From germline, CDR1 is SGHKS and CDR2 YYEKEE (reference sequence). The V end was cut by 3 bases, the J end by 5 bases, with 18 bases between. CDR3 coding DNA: TGTGCCAGCAGCTGGGGTCGACCGGGATTTAACAATGAGCAGTTCTTC. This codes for CASSWGRPGFNNEQFF.

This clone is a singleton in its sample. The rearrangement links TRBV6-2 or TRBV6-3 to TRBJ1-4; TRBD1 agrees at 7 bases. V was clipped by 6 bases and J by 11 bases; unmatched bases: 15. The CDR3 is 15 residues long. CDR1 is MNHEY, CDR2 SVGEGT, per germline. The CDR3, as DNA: TGTGCCAGCAGCGTCACCGGGACAGCGAGCGGTAAACTGTTTTTT. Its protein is CASSVTGTASGKLFF.

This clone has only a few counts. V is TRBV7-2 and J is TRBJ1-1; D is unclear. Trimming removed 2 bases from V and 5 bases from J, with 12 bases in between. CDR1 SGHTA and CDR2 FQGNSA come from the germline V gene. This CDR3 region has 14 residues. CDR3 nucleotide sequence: TGTGCCAGCAGCTTAAGTCTGTTGAGAACTGAAGCTTTCTTT. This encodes CASSLSLLRTEAFF.

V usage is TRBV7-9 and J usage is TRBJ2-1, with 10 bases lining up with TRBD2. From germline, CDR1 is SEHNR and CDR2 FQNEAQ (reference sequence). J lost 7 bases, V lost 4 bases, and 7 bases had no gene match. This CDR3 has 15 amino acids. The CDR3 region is CASSSRGAGGNEQFF. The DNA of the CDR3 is TGTGCCAGCAGCTCGCGGGGAGCGGGAGGGAATGAGCAGTTCTTC.

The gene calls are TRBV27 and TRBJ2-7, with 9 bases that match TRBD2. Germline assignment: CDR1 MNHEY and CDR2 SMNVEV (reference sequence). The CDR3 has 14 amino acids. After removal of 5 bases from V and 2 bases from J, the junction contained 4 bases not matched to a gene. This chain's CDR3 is CASSPTSGTYEQYF. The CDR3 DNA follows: TGTGCCAGCAGTCCGACTAGCGGCACCTACGAGCAGTACTTC.

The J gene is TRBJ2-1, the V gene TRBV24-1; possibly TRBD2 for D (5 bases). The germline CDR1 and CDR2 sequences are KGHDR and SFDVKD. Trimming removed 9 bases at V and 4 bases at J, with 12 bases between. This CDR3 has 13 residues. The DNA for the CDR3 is TGTGCCACCTCCCATGAGCGGTACAATGAGCAGTTCTTC. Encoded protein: CATSHERYNEQFF.

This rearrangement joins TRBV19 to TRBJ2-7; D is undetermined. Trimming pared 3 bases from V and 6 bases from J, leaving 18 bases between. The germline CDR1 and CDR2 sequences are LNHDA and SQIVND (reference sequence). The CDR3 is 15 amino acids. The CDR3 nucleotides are TGTGCCAGTAGTATGAACGGAGTGAACCCGCTCGAGCAGTACTTC. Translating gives CASSMNGVNPLEQYF.

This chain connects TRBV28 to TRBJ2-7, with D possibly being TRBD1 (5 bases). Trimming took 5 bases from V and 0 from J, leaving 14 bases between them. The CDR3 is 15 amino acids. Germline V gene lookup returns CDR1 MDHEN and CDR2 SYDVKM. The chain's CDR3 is CASSDSGSYSYEQYF. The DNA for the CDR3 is TGTGCCAGCAGTGACTCAGGGTCCTACTCCTACGAGCAGTACTTC.

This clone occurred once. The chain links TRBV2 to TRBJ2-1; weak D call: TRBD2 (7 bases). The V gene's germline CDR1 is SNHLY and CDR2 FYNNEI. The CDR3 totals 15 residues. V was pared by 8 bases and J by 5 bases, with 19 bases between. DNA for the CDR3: TGTGCCAGCGGGGGGGCCCGTAAGGGAGACAATGAGCAGTTCTTC. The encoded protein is CASGGARKGDNEQFF.

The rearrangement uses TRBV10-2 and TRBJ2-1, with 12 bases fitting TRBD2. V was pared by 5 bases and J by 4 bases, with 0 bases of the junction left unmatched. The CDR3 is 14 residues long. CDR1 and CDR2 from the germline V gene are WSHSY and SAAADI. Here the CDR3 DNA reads TGCGCCAGCAGTCTAGCGGGAGGGTACAATGAGCAGTTCTTC. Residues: CASSLAGGYNEQFF.

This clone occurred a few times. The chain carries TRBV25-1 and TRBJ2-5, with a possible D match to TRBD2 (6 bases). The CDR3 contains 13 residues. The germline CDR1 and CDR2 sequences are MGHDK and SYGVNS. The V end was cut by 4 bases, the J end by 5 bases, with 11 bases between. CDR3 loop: CASSGGVGETQYF. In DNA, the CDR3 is TGTGCCAGCAGTGGCGGGGTTGGGGAGACCCAGTACTTC. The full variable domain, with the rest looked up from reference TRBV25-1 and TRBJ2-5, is EADIYQTPRYLVIGTGKKITLECSQTMGHDKMYWYQQDPGMELHLIHYSYGVNSTEKGDLSSESTVSRIRTEHFPLTLESARPSHTSQYLCASSGGVGETQYFGPGTRLLVL.

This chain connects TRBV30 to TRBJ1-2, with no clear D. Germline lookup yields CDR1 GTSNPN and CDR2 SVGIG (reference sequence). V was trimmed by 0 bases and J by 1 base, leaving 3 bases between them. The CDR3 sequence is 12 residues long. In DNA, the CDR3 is TGTGCCTGGAGTGTTTATAACTATGGCTACACCTTC. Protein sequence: CAWSVYNYGYTF.

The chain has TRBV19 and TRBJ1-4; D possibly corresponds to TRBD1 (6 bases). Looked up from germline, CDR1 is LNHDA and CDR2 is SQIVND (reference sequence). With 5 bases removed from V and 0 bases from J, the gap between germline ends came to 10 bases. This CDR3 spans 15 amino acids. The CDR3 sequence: CASSPTGATNEKLFF. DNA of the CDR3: TGTGCCAGTAGTCCGACAGGAGCAACTAATGAAAAACTGTTTTTT.

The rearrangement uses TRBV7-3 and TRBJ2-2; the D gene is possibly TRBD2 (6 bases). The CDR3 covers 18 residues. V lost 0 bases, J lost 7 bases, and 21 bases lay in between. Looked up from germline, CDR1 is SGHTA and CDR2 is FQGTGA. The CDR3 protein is CASSLTLMLGVEGGELFF. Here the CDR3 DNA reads TGTGCCAGCAGCTTAACGTTAATGCTGGGGGTGGAGGGCGGGGAGCTGTTTTTT. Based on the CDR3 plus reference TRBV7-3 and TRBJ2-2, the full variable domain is GAGVSQTPSNKVTEKGKYVELRCDPISGHTALYWYRQSLGQGPEFLIYFQGTGAADDSGLPNDRFFAVRPEGSVSTLKIQRTERGDSAVYLCASSLTLMLGVEGGELFFGEGSRLTVL.

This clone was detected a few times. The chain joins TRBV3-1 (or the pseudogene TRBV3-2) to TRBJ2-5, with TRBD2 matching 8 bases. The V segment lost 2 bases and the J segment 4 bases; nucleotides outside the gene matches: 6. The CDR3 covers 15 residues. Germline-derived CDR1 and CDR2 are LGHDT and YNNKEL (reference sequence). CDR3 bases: TGTGCCAGCAGCCAAACGACTACTAGCGGAGAGACCCAGTACTTC. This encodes CASSQTTTSGETQYF.

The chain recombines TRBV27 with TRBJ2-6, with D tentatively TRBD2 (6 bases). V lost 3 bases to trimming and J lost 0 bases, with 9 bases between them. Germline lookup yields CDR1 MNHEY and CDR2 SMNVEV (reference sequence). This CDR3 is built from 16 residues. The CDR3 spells CASSFGGTSGANVLTF. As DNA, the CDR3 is TGTGCCAGCAGTTTCGGGGGAACCTCTGGGGCCAACGTCCTGACTTTC.

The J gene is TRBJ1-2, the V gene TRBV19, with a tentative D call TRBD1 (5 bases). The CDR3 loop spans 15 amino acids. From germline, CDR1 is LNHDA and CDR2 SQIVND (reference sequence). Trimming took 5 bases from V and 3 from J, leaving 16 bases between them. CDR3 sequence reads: CASSDPGLSYYGYTF. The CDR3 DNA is TGTGCCAGTAGTGACCCGGGACTGAGTTACTATGGCTACACCTTC.

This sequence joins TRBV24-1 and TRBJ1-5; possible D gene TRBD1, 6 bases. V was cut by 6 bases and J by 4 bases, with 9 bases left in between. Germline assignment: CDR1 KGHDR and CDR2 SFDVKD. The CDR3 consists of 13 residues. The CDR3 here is CATSRTENQPQHF. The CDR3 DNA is TGTGCCACCAGTCGGACAGAGAATCAGCCCCAGCATTTT.